Following are 28 T cell receptor beta chains from one sample sequenced in a study of monozygotic twins with inflammatory bowel disease. Reprocessing the 5' RACE reads, TCRdb reports a single entry for every CDR3 protein and omits DNA. Its table lists about 450,000 distinct CDR3 sequences. The source material was blood. These receptors were obtained from a human donor with ulcerative colitis or Crohn's disease, or a healthy co-twin of an affected twin (not recorded which).

The V call is TRBV6-2 or TRBV6-3, the J call TRBJ2-1; checking the TCRdb D call of TRBD2 is not possible without DNA. This CDR3 region has 19 residues. Germline CDR1 reads MNHEY; CDR2 reads SVGEGT. The CDR3 is CASSQGLAGTKRGYNEQFF.

The V and J genes are TRBV15 and TRBJ2-7; lacking DNA, the TRBD1 call made by TCRdb goes unchecked. In germline, CDR1 is LNHNV, CDR2 YYDKDF (reference sequence). The CDR3 covers 14 residues. This chain's CDR3 is CATSLTGRADEQYF.

The chain is built from TRBV2 and TRBJ2-5. Germline CDR1 reads SNHLY; CDR2 reads FYNNEI. This CDR3 is built from 13 residues. CDR3 sequence: CASNGQRIETQYF.

The chain employs TRBV3-1 and TRBJ1-1. Germline V gene sequence: CDR1 LGHDT, CDR2 YNNKEL (reference sequence). The CDR3 is 14 amino acids. The CDR3 loop reads CASSQEGMNTEAFF.

The chain recombines TRBV27 with TRBJ1-5; the D call from TCRdb, TRBD1, cannot be confirmed without DNA. The germline CDR1 and CDR2 sequences are MNHEY and SMNVEV (reference sequence). There are 15 residues in the CDR3. The CDR3 loop is CASSPGTGRNQPQHF.

This chain joins TRBV20-1 and TRBJ1-1. CDR1 is DFQATT and CDR2 is SNEGSKA in the germline V gene (reference sequence). This CDR3 comprises 12 residues. CDR3 loop: CSAVDLNTEAFF.

This chain connects TRBV9 to TRBJ1-2. Germline CDR1 is SGDLS and CDR2 is YYNGEE. The CDR3 loop spans 13 amino acids. The CDR3 spells CASSVDGVRGYTF.

The V and J genes are TRBV28 and TRBJ2-1; absent DNA, TCRdb's TRBD2 call cannot be checked. Germline loops: CDR1 MDHEN, CDR2 SYDVKM. The CDR3 runs to 16 residues. The CDR3 sequence: CASSLWRLAGDDEQFF. Complete variable domain (other parts from reference TRBV28 and TRBJ2-1): DVKVTQSSRYLVKRTGEKVFLECVQDMDHENMFWYRQDPGLGLRLIYFSYDVKMKEKGDIPEGYSVSREKKERFSLILESASTNQTSMYLCASSLWRLAGDDEQFFGPGTRLTVL.

The V and J genes are TRBV19 and TRBJ2-3; there is no DNA to check the TCRdb D call of TRBD1. The CDR3 runs 17 residues. CDR1 and CDR2 (germline): LNHDA, SQIVND (reference sequence). CDR3 sequence reads: CASSPQTGGTNTDTQYF.

This chain uses TRBV3-1 with TRBJ2-5; TCRdb's D gene call, TRBD2, goes unchecked for lack of DNA. The CDR3 runs to 15 residues. Germline values: CDR1 LGHDT, CDR2 YNNKEL (reference sequence). This chain's CDR3 is CASQPSGVGVETQYF.

The V and J genes are TRBV25-1 and TRBJ2-3; without DNA, the TCRdb call of TRBD1 cannot be checked. The CDR3 runs 13 residues. CDR1 is MGHDK and CDR2 is SYGVNS in the germline V gene. The CDR3 loop is CATLKGGLDTQYF.

The V gene is TRBV6-5, the J gene TRBJ1-6. Germline values: CDR1 MNHEY, CDR2 SVGAGI. This CDR3 spans 14 amino acids. The CDR3 loop is CASSYSLVNSPLHF.

V is TRBV12-3 or TRBV12-4 and J is TRBJ2-3; TCRdb calls TRBD1, which cannot be checked without DNA. The CDR3 is made up of 16 amino acids. The CDR3: CASSWGSGGGTDTQYF.

The chain carries TRBV7-2 and TRBJ1-1; TCRdb calls TRBD1, which cannot be checked without DNA. CDR3 length: 15 residues. Germline lookup yields CDR1 SGHTA and CDR2 FQGNSA. Here the CDR3 reads CASSSLTPGSTEAFF.

This rearrangement joins TRBV7-9 to TRBJ1-3; TCRdb picks TRBD1, but there is no DNA to check that call. Germline-derived CDR1 and CDR2 are SEHNR and FQNEAQ (reference sequence). The CDR3 covers 14 residues. The CDR3: CASSLGDTGGTIYF.

The V call is TRBV11-3, the J call TRBJ2-1. Looked up from germline, CDR1 is SGHNT and CDR2 is YENEEA. This CDR3 comprises 17 residues. CDR3: CASSLEGGSSSYNEQFF.

The V call is TRBV5-5, the J call TRBJ2-2. Germline V gene lookup returns CDR1 SGHKS and CDR2 YYEKEE (reference sequence). This CDR3 has 17 residues. The CDR3 spells CASSLGGFTANTGELFF.

The chain couples TRBV28 to TRBJ1-4; TCRdb calls TRBD1, which cannot be checked without DNA. The length of the CDR3 is 15 residues. Germline CDR1 and CDR2: MDHEN and SYDVKM. CDR3 region: CASRSRWTVGEKLFF.

The V gene is TRBV6-2 or TRBV6-3, the J gene TRBJ2-1; TCRdb returns TRBD2, unconfirmable since there is no DNA. There are 16 residues in the CDR3. Per the germline V gene, CDR1 is MNHEY and CDR2 is SVGEGT. CDR3 sequence: CASSGRWLAGGNEQFF.

The rearrangement links TRBV4-3 to TRBJ2-1; TCRdb calls TRBD2, which cannot be checked without DNA. This CDR3 is 17 amino acids long. Germline V gene sequence: CDR1 LGHNA, CDR2 YSLEER. The CDR3 loop is CASSQDGSGVTSNEQFF.

The V gene is TRBV12-3 or TRBV12-4, the J gene TRBJ1-2; no DNA is available, so the TRBD1 call from TCRdb remains unchecked. CDR3 length equals 15 residues. This chain's CDR3 is CASTLVPQGAGGYTF.

V and J are TRBV5-1 and TRBJ2-2. The CDR3 is 13 residues long. Per germline, CDR1 SGHRS and CDR2 YFSETQ. CDR3 residues: CASSLKRTGELFF.

The chain combines TRBV24-1 with TRBJ2-1. The germline V gene encodes CDR1 KGHDR and CDR2 SFDVKD. The CDR3 loop spans 13 amino acids. The CDR3 sequence is CATSEDDINEQFF.

J is TRBJ1-1 and V is TRBV9. Germline CDR1 reads SGDLS; CDR2 reads YYNGEE. The CDR3 totals 15 residues. CDR3: CASSVGPDRGTEAFF.

V and J are TRBV6-1 and TRBJ2-6. Germline lookup yields CDR1 MNHNS and CDR2 SASEGT. CDR3 length: 15 amino acids. Here the CDR3 reads CASKLGRSGANVLTF.

The genes are TRBV28 and TRBJ2-1; the D call of TRBD2 rests on TCRdb alone, since no DNA is present to check it. Per germline, CDR1 MDHEN and CDR2 SYDVKM. The CDR3 is made up of 15 amino acids. The CDR3 loop is CASSNSGSPTNEQFF.

The J gene is TRBJ2-3, the V gene TRBV5-4; TCRdb selects TRBD1, and the lack of DNA leaves this call unchecked. The CDR3 totals 18 residues. Germline V gene sequence: CDR1 SGHNT, CDR2 YYREEE (reference sequence). CDR3 protein: CASSRGFIGRGGTDTQYF.

This chain links TRBV20-1 with TRBJ2-3; the TCRdb call, TRBD2, lacks DNA for checking. The CDR3 has 13 amino acids. Germline-derived CDR1 and CDR2 are DFQATT and SNEGSKA (reference sequence). CDR3 residues: CSATLAGTDTQYF.